This is a list of T cell receptor beta chains from one sample in a study of blood T cell repertoires in COVID-19. The table came from immunoSEQ multiplex PCR; TCRdb's copy has only in-frame clones and leaves some out. The repertoire includes fewer than 500,000 clones, around nine tenths of them detected once, and just under 2% sits in the top ten. The sequenced sample was PBMCs or T cells enriched from blood (not recorded which). The receptors stem from a woman between 18 and 29 years old with acute COVID-19. Both conserved end residues are part of each CDR3. The D gene is left open where the match is weak. A row's size may be missing; if present it is once, few, many or a size class.

abundance	v_gene	j_gene	d_gene	CDR3aa	CDR3nt
NA	TRBV11-3	TRBJ2-5	TRBD1	CASSPGQANPLETQYF	TGTGCCAGCAGCCCAGGACAGGCGAACCCCCTGGAGACCCAGTACTTC
NA	TRBV6-5	TRBJ2-7	NA	CASSYSLTYEQYF	TGTGCCAGCAGTTACTCGTTAACCTACGAGCAGTACTTC
NA	TRBV18	TRBJ2-7	NA	CASSPVGSTYEQYF	TGTGCCAGCTCACCTGTAGGGAGCACCTACGAGCAGTACTTC
NA	TRBV27	TRBJ2-7	NA	CASRKGVSTYEQYF	TGTGCCAGCAGGAAAGGGGTATCTACCTACGAGCAGTACTTC
NA	TRBV28	TRBJ2-2	NA	CASSFQAGLVAGELFF	TGTGCCAGCAGTTTCCAAGCAGGGTTAGTCGCCGGGGAGCTGTTTTTT
NA	TRBV28	TRBJ1-2	NA	CASSLCKRLYGYTF	TGTGCCAGCAGTTTATGTAAGAGGCTCTATGGCTACACCTTC
NA	TRBV9	TRBJ2-5	NA	CASSVVGAQETQYF	TGTGCCAGCAGCGTAGTGGGAGCTCAAGAGACCCAGTACTTC
NA	TRBV7-2	TRBJ2-5	TRBD2	CASSNGGARETQYF	TGTGCCAGCAGTAACGGGGGGGCCCGAGAGACCCAGTACTTC
NA	TRBV9	TRBJ2-3	TRBD2	CASSPHGLAGRTDTQYF	TGTGCCAGCAGCCCCCACGGACTAGCGGGCCGCACAGATACGCAGTATTTT
NA	TRBV28	TRBJ1-5	TRBD1	CASTLGTGEWPQHF	TGTGCCAGTACGTTAGGGACAGGGGAATGGCCCCAGCATTTT
once	TRBV7-8	TRBJ1-2	NA	CASSTAALAYGYTF	TGTGCCAGCAGCACAGCCGCACTCGCCTATGGCTACACCTTC
NA	TRBV3-1/TRBV3-2	TRBJ1-4	NA	CASSQGGPQAHNEKLFF	TGTGCCAGCAGCCAAGGGGGGCCGCAGGCGCATAATGAAAAACTGTTTTTT
NA	TRBV6-5	TRBJ1-5	NA	CASSYSEGYNQPQHF	TGTGCCAGCAGTTACTCGGAGGGGTACAATCAGCCCCAGCATTTT
NA	TRBV4-2	TRBJ2-7	TRBD2	CASSRAQSGGSYEQYF	TGTGCCAGCAGCCGGGCCCAAAGCGGGGGGTCCTACGAGCAGTACTTC